This record looks at one T cell receptor (beta chain) sequence and its context. These data originate in a study of shared T cell receptors in the human thymus. Only in-frame clones appear in the TCRdb table, and some are missing; sequencing was by immunoSEQ multiplex PCR. Altogether more than 550,000 clones are present, 80% to 90% being singletons, with the ten largest covering under 0.012%. Germline V lookup: CDR1 MGHRA, CDR2 YSYEKL. The CDR3 spans 17 residues. V lost 0 bases and J 0 bases, leaving 13 bases between the germline ends. This same sample was also part of a study on human thymus T cells. From that study: Donors were healthy Finnish infants having corrective surgery for congenital heart defects. Among thymic and blood repertoires, usage of V and J genes appeared biased.

Sequenced material: thymocytes. The TCR was taken from a girl less than two years old with a congenital heart defect. V gene TRBV4-1 combines with J gene TRBJ2-3; D might be TRBD2 (5 bases). CDR3 sequence reads: CASSQDSGGPSTDTQYF. CDR3 coding DNA: TGCGCCAGCAGCCAAGATTCCGGCGGGCCGAGCACAGATACGCAGTATTTT.